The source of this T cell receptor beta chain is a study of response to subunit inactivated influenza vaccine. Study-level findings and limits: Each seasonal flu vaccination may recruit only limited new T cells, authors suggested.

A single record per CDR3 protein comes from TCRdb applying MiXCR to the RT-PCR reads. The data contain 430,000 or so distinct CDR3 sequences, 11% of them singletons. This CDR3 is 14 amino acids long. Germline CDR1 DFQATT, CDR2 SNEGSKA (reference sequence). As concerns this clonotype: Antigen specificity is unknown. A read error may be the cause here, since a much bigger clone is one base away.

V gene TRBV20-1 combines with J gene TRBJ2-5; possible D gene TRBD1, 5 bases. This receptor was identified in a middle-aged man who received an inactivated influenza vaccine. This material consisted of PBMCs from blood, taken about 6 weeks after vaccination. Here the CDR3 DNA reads TGCAGTGCTAGAGAGTCCAGGGCACAAGATACCCAGTACTTC. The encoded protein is CSARESRAQDTQYF.